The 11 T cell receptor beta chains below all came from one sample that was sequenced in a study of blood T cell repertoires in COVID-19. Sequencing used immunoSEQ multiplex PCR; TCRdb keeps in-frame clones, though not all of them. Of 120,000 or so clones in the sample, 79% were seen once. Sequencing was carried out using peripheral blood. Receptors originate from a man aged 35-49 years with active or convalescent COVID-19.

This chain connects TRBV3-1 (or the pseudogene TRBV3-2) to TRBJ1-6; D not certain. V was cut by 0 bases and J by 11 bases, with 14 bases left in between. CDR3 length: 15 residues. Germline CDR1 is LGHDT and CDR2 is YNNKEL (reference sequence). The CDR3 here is CASSQDAATGTPLHF. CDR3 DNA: TGTGCCAGCAGCCAAGATGCTGCCACCGGTACACCCCTCCACTTT.

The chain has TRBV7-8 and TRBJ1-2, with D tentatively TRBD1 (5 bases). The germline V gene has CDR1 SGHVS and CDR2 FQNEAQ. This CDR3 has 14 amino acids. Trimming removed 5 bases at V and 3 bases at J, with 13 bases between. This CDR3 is CASSPPGGHYGYTF. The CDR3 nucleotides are TGTGCCAGCAGCCCCCCCGGGGGTCACTATGGCTACACCTTC.

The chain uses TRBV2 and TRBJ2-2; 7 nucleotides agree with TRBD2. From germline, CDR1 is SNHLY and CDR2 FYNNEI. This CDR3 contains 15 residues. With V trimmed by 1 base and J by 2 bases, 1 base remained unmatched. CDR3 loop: CASSEGGGNTGELFF. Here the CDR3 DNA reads TGTGCCAGCAGTGAAGGGGGGGGAAACACCGGGGAGCTGTTTTTT.

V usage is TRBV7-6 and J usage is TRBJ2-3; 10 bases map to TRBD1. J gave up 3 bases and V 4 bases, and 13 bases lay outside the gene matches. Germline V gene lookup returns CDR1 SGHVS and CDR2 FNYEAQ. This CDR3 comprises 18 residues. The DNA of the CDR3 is TGTGCCAGCAGCTCCCCTACCGGGACAGGGGTGGGGACAGATACGCAGTATTTT. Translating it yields CASSSPTGTGVGTDTQYF.

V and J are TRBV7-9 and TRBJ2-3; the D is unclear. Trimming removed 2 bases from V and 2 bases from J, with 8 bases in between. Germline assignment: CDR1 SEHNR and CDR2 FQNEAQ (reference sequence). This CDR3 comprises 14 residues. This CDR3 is CASSLSEATDTQYF. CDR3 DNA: TGTGCCAGCAGCTTAAGCGAAGCCACAGATACGCAGTATTTT.

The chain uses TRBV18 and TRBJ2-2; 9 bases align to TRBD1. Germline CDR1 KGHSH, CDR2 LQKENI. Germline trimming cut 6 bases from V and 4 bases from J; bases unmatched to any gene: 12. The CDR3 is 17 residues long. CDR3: CASSPPTGQGPTGELFF. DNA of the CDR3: TGTGCCAGCTCCCCTCCCACGGGACAGGGTCCCACCGGGGAGCTGTTTTTT.

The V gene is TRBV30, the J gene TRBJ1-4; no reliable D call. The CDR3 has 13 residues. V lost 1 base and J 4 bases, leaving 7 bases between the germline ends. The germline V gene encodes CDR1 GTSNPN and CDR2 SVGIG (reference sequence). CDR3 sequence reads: CAWSGGLNEKLFF. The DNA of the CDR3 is TGTGCCTGGAGTGGAGGACTTAATGAAAAACTGTTTTTT.

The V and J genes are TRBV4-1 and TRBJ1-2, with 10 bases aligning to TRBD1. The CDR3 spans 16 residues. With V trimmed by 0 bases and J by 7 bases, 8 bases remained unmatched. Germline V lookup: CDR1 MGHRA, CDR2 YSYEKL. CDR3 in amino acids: CASSQEWWDRGGGYTF. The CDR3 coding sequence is TGCGCCAGCAGCCAAGAATGGTGGGACAGGGGAGGTGGCTACACCTTC.

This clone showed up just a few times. In DNA form, the CDR3 reads TGTGCCAGCAGCCTGTCTAGCGGGGTCTCCTACGAGCAGTACTTC. It is translated as CASSLSSGVSYEQYF. This chain uses TRBV4-2 with TRBJ2-7, with 9 bases aligning to TRBD2. The CDR3 contains 15 residues. Germline lookup yields CDR1 LGHNA and CDR2 YNFKEQ. V gave up 4 bases and J gave up 0 bases; unmatched junction bases: 4.

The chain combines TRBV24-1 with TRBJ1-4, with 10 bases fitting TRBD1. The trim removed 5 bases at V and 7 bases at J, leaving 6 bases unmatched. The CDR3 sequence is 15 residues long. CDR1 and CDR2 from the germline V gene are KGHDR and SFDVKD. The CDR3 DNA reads TGTGCCACCAGTGCAAGGACAGGGGGTCGTGAAAAACTGTTTTTT. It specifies CATSARTGGREKLFF.

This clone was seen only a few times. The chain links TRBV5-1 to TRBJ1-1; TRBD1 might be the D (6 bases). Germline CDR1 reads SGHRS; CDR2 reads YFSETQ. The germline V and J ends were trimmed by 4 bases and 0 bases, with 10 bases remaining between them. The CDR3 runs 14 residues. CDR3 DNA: TGCGCCAGCAGCCCGGGACATATGAACACTGAAGCTTTCTTT. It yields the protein CASSPGHMNTEAFF. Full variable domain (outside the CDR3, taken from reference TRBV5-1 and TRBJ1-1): KAGVTQTPRYLIKTRGQQVTLSCSPISGHRSVSWYQQTPGQGLQFLFEYFSETQRNKGNFPGRFSGRQFSNSRSEMNVSTLELGDSALYLCASSPGHMNTEAFFGQGTRLTVV.